These 25 T cell receptor beta chains were all obtained from the same sample, sequenced in a study of cytotoxic CD8 clonotypes in ibrutinib-treated CLL. The assay was immunoSEQ multiplex PCR, and TCRdb's table has in-frame clones only and misses some. The profile shows fewer than 300,000 clones, 65% to 85% of them singletons. This sample comprised PBMCs, obtained at disease progression, from a patient treated with ibrutinib. Receptors originate from a human donor with chronic lymphocytic leukemia.

This clone showed up just once. This chain connects TRBV14 to TRBJ2-7, with D hard to call. CDR1 SGHDN and CDR2 FVKESK come from the germline V gene. The V end was cut by 0 bases, the J end by 7 bases, with 10 bases between. The CDR3 is made up of 13 amino acids. CDR3 nucleotide sequence: TGTGCCAGCAGCCAAGATCCTGGGCGGGAGCAGTACTTC. Its protein product is CASSQDPGREQYF.

This clone was observed a few times. This sequence joins TRBV6-5 and TRBJ2-3, with 8 nucleotides matching TRBD2. Germline CDR1 reads MNHEY; CDR2 reads SVGAGI. The V and J ends lost 6 bases and 2 bases, in that order; junction bases with no gene match: 7. CDR3 length equals 15 residues. For the CDR3, the DNA is TGTGCCAGCAGGAGCGGGGGCCAAAACACAGATACGCAGTATTTT. It translates to CASRSGGQNTDTQYF.

The chain joins TRBV29-1 to TRBJ2-3; D not certain. CDR3 length: 12 amino acids. CDR1 and CDR2 (germline): SQVTM, ANQGSEA. V gave up 0 bases and J gave up 6 bases, with 7 bases separating them. The CDR3 spells CSVEDLRDTQYF. CDR3 nucleotides: TGCAGCGTTGAAGATCTCCGGGATACGCAGTATTTT.

This clone appeared a few times. The V gene is TRBV7-2, the J gene TRBJ1-2; no reliable D call. Germline CDR1 reads SGHTA; CDR2 reads FQGNSA. Deletions cut 1 base from V and 6 bases from J, with 6 bases between. The CDR3 has 12 residues. For the CDR3, the DNA is TGTGCCAGCAGCTTAGGTTGGGATGGCTACACCTTC. This gives the protein CASSLGWDGYTF. Together with reference TRBV7-2 and TRBJ1-2, the CDR3 gives the full variable domain: GAGVSQSPSNKVTEKGKDVELRCDPISGHTALYWYRQSLGQGLEFLIYFQGNSAPDKSGLPSDRFSAERTGGSVSTLTIQRTQQEDSAVYLCASSLGWDGYTFGSGTRLTVV.

The rearrangement joins TRBV10-2 to TRBJ2-7; possibly TRBD1 for D (7 bases). CDR1 WSHSY and CDR2 SAAADI come from the germline V gene. The CDR3 loop spans 13 amino acids. V lost 7 bases and J 3 bases, leaving 13 bases between the germline ends. The DNA for the CDR3 is TGCGCCAGCACAGGGGGGCCCCGCTACGAGCAGTACTTC. This translates into CASTGGPRYEQYF.

The chain employs TRBV7-6 and TRBJ1-4; 9 bases match TRBD1. The length of the CDR3 is 16 residues. Germline values: CDR1 SGHVS, CDR2 FNYEAQ. The V gene end was trimmed by 5 bases and the J gene end by 7 bases; junction bases not matched to a gene: 11. CDR3 nucleotides: TGTGCCAGCAGCCTTGCCACAGGGGGCGCAGGTGAAAAACTGTTTTTT. It is translated as CASSLATGGAGEKLFF.

The rearrangement uses TRBV18 and TRBJ2-7; TRBD2 agrees at 14 bases. Germline CDR1 reads KGHSH; CDR2 reads LQKENI. The CDR3 runs to 16 residues. J gave up 3 bases and V 4 bases, and 5 bases lay outside the gene matches. CDR3 region: CASSQGTSGGFYEQYF. The DNA for the CDR3 is TGTGCCAGCTCACAGGGGACTAGCGGGGGATTCTACGAGCAGTACTTC.

This clone was seen only a few times. The chain is built from TRBV10-2 and TRBJ1-5; D unclear. Germline CDR1 reads WSHSY; CDR2 reads SAAADI. Trimming took off 3 bases at V and 6 bases at J, with 6 bases between the two ends. The CDR3 has 12 amino acids. The CDR3 nucleotides read TGCGCCAGCAGTGAACCTCCTCAGCCCCAGCATTTT. As protein: CASSEPPQPQHF.

This clone was observed a handful of times. The V gene is TRBV4-2, the J gene TRBJ2-7; no clear D. With 2 bases removed from V and 3 bases from J, the gap between germline ends came to 8 bases. This CDR3 is 13 amino acids long. Germline lookup yields CDR1 LGHNA and CDR2 YNFKEQ. For the CDR3, the DNA is TGTGCCAGCAGCCAAAACACCGTCTACGAGCAGTACTTC. The encoded protein is CASSQNTVYEQYF.

This clone was counted only a few times. The V gene is TRBV6-5, the J gene TRBJ1-2; no clear D. Germline CDR1 MNHEY, CDR2 SVGAGI. The CDR3 totals 13 residues. Trimming shortened V by 6 bases and J by 4 bases, and 12 bases separated the two germline ends. This chain's CDR3 is CASRRRDPYGYTF. The CDR3 DNA is TGTGCCAGCAGACGCCGGGATCCCTATGGCTACACCTTC.

J is TRBJ1-2 and V is TRBV7-2; 9 positions match TRBD1. This CDR3 spans 15 amino acids. Germline V gene lookup returns CDR1 SGHTA and CDR2 FQGNSA. The J segment lost 3 bases and the V segment lost 5 bases, leaving 7 bases of the junction unmatched. The CDR3 sequence: CASSLGTGLDYGYTF. As DNA, the CDR3 is TGTGCCAGCAGCCTCGGGACAGGGCTAGACTATGGCTACACCTTC.

This chain links TRBV29-1 with TRBJ1-2; D is unclear. Trimming shortened V by 7 bases and J by 8 bases, and 17 bases separated the two germline ends. The germline V gene encodes CDR1 SQVTM and CDR2 ANQGSEA. CDR3 length: 12 amino acids. CDR3 in amino acids: CSGSVLSYGYTF. CDR3 DNA: TGCAGCGGTAGCGTGTTGAGTTACGGCTACACCTTC. Together with reference TRBV29-1 and TRBJ1-2, the CDR3 gives the full variable domain: SAVISQKPSRDICQRGTSLTIQCQVDSQVTMMFWYRQQPGQSLTLIATANQGSEATYESGFVIDKFPISRPNLTFSTLTVSNMSPEDSSIYLCSGSVLSYGYTFGSGTRLTVV.

This chain connects TRBV9 to TRBJ2-3; D is uncertain. V was shortened by 0 bases and J by 6 bases, with 8 bases between the two germline ends. Germline V gene lookup returns CDR1 SGDLS and CDR2 YYNGEE. The CDR3 has 13 amino acids. CDR3 DNA sequence: TGTGCCAGCAGCGTAGCTACTATGGATACGCAGTATTTT. It encodes CASSVATMDTQYF.

The chain combines TRBV25-1 with TRBJ2-5; unclear D gene. Trimming left V 8 bases short and J 4 bases short, with 17 bases between. Germline CDR1 and CDR2: MGHDK and SYGVNS. CDR3 length equals 14 residues. This CDR3 is CASDEFPRSETQYF. Here the CDR3 DNA reads TGTGCCAGCGACGAGTTTCCGAGGTCAGAGACCCAGTACTTC.

This sequence joins TRBV2 and TRBJ2-7; 13 bases map to TRBD2. V trimming: 6 bases; J trimming: 6 bases; junction bases outside the gene matches: 8. Germline CDR1 and CDR2: SNHLY and FYNNEI. This CDR3 is built from 15 residues. CDR3 coding DNA: TGTGCCAGCAGCGGGGGGACTAGCGGGAAGGGCGAGCAGTACTTC. This sequence encodes CASSGGTSGKGEQYF.

The chain employs TRBV5-1 and TRBJ2-3, with 15 bases matching TRBD2. Germline lookup yields CDR1 SGHRS and CDR2 YFSETQ. V lost 3 bases and J lost 4; bases outside the gene matches: 9. This CDR3 is 18 amino acids long. CDR3 protein: CASSSGLAGGVWADTQYF. In nucleotides, the CDR3 is TGCGCCAGCAGCTCGGGACTAGCGGGAGGTGTATGGGCAGATACGCAGTATTTT.

This clone has just one count. The J gene is TRBJ1-1, the V gene TRBV6-1; 7 bases are shared with TRBD1. Trimming removed 8 bases from V and 2 bases from J; junction bases left unmatched: 5. The germline V gene encodes CDR1 MNHNS and CDR2 SASEGT. This CDR3 is built from 13 residues. CDR3 nucleotide sequence: TGTGCCAGCGCAGGGGGGATCAACACTGAAGCTTTCTTT. It specifies CASAGGINTEAFF.

The chain has TRBV5-5 and TRBJ2-1, with 9 bases aligning to TRBD1. The length of the CDR3 is 16 residues. The ends lost 2 bases at V and 2 bases at J; junction bases unmatched: 5. The germline V gene has CDR1 SGHKS and CDR2 YYEKEE (reference sequence). The CDR3 nucleotides read TGTGCCAGCAGCTTCCCGGGACAGGGCACCTACAATGAGCAGTTCTTC. As protein: CASSFPGQGTYNEQFF. Variable domain in full (rest from reference TRBV5-5 and TRBJ2-1): DAGVTQSPTHLIKTRGQQVTLRCSPISGHKSVSWYQQVLGQGPQFIFQYYEKEERGRGNFPDRFSARQFPNYSSELNVNALLLGDSALYLCASSFPGQGTYNEQFFGPGTRLTVL.

The rearrangement uses TRBV14 and TRBJ1-1; D remains unclear. Germline V gives CDR1 SGHDN, CDR2 FVKESK. V shed 3 bases and J shed 0 bases, with 23 bases lying between them. The CDR3 runs to 19 residues. CDR3 sequence reads: CASSQKRPAARRLNTEAFF. The CDR3 DNA reads as TGTGCCAGCAGCCAGAAGAGACCCGCGGCCCGTAGGCTGAACACTGAAGCTTTCTTT.

The chain uses TRBV11-2 and TRBJ2-7; 12 nucleotides align to TRBD2. Germline CDR1 reads SGHAT; CDR2 reads FQNNGV. J was trimmed by 4 bases and V by 4 bases; bases with no gene match: 8. The CDR3 runs 16 residues. The CDR3 is CASSYPSGRALYEQYF. The CDR3, as DNA: TGTGCCAGCAGCTATCCTAGCGGGAGGGCCTTATACGAGCAGTACTTC.

This clone was seen a few times. The chain combines TRBV5-8 with TRBJ1-5; TRBD1 aligns across 9 bases. V was pared by 4 bases and J by 6 bases, with 2 bases of the junction left unmatched. From germline, CDR1 is SGHTS and CDR2 YDEGEE. This CDR3 is 13 amino acids long. The CDR3 DNA is TGTGCCAGCAGCCGGACAGGGGTTCAGCCCCAGCATTTT. The encoded protein is CASSRTGVQPQHF.

This clone was found once. V gene TRBV9 combines with J gene TRBJ1-6; D is uncertain. Per the germline V gene, CDR1 is SGDLS and CDR2 is YYNGEE. The CDR3 consists of 16 residues. V lost 3 bases and J 5 bases, leaving 15 bases between the germline ends. DNA of the CDR3: TGTGCCAGCAGCGCCCGGGTTTTAGAGGATAATTCACCCCTCCACTTT. It yields the protein CASSARVLEDNSPLHF.

This clone turned up a few times. The rearrangement uses TRBV2 and TRBJ2-7; no clear D gene. V gave up 4 bases and J gave up 2 bases, with 9 bases separating them. Germline CDR1 reads SNHLY; CDR2 reads FYNNEI. This CDR3 contains 13 residues. CDR3 bases: TGTGCCAGCAGTGCGGTAGGGACCTACGAGCAGTACTTC. Its translation: CASSAVGTYEQYF.

This clone was seen more than once but under ten times. This rearrangement joins TRBV10-3 to TRBJ1-1; D is undetermined. The CDR3 length is 13 residues. V gave up 11 bases and J gave up 0 bases, with 13 bases separating them. Per the germline V gene, CDR1 is ENHRY and CDR2 is SYGVKD. In DNA form, the CDR3 reads TGTGCCCACCGGAGACTCGTGAACACTGAAGCTTTCTTT. Encoded protein: CAHRRLVNTEAFF.

The chain recombines TRBV28 with TRBJ2-7, with 11 bases that match TRBD2. The germline CDR1 and CDR2 sequences are MDHEN and SYDVKM. The CDR3 is 15 amino acids. J lost 4 bases, V lost 5 bases, and 7 bases had no gene match. CDR3 nucleotides: TGTGCCAGCAGTCCTCGACTAGCGGGAAGATACGAGCAGTACTTC. Amino acids: CASSPRLAGRYEQYF.